The source of this T cell receptor (beta chain) is a study of blood T cells in healthy people across ages. It was with a sample-barcoded 5' primer and a J-beta primer mix that a second PCR of roughly 7 to 12 cycles was run. TCRdb reanalysed the 5' RACE reads using MiXCR and keeps one entry per CDR3 protein. The sample records 1.5 million to 2 million distinct CDR3 sequences, roughly 27% being singletons. This CDR3 contains 14 residues. Looked up from germline, CDR1 is SGHKS and CDR2 is YYEKEE (reference sequence). V lost 7 bases to trimming and J lost 6 bases; unmatched junction nucleotides: 12. The origin of this receptor is a woman aged 25-40 years in good health. The sample consisted of blood. The chain uses TRBV5-5 and TRBJ1-1; 7 bases match TRBD1. This chain's CDR3 is CASGRQGKLAEAFF. The CDR3, as DNA: TGTGCCAGCGGTCGACAGGGAAAGTTGGCTGAAGCTTTCTTT.